The rows below give T cell receptor beta chains drawn from one sample of a study of T cell responses to AZD1222 COVID-19 vaccine. Only in-frame clones appear in the TCRdb table, and some are missing; sequencing was by immunoSEQ multiplex PCR. The top ten hold over 6% of the sample, which has under 140,000 clones, just under 95% seen once. The sample in question was peripheral blood, obtained on day 0 of AZD1222 vaccination. These receptors were collected from an adult in good health. Both conserved end residues are part of each CDR3. The D gene is left open where the match is weak. Only part of the rows carry a size: once, few, many, or a class if the clone is expanded.

cdr3_length: 14
clone_size: NA
j_call: TRBJ1-1
v_call: TRBV18
d_call: NA
cdr3_aa: CASRYSTVGGEAFF
cdr3_nt: TGTGCCAGCCGCTACTCCACAGTGGGAGGTGAAGCTTTCTTT

cdr3_length: 15
clone_size: once
j_call: TRBJ2-5
v_call: TRBV28
d_call: NA
cdr3_aa: CASSSGGSRKETQYF
cdr3_nt: TGTGCCAGCAGTAGTGGGGGGTCAAGGAAAGAGACCCAGTACTTC

cdr3_length: 16
clone_size: NA
j_call: TRBJ2-2
v_call: TRBV7-9
d_call: NA
cdr3_aa: CASSLARTTNTGELFF
cdr3_nt: TGTGCCAGCAGCTTAGCAAGGACAACGAACACCGGGGAGCTGTTTTTT

cdr3_length: 16
clone_size: NA
j_call: TRBJ1-1
v_call: TRBV7-9
d_call: TRBD1
cdr3_aa: CASSNLQGLWDTEAFF
cdr3_nt: TGTGCCAGCAGCAACCTACAGGGGCTTTGGGACACTGAAGCTTTCTTT

cdr3_length: 16
clone_size: NA
j_call: TRBJ2-6
v_call: TRBV5-1
d_call: NA
cdr3_aa: CASSLGLGSGANVLTF
cdr3_nt: TGCGCCAGCAGCTTGGGGTTAGGGTCTGGGGCCAACGTCCTGACTTTC

cdr3_length: 12
clone_size: NA
j_call: TRBJ1-3
v_call: TRBV2
d_call: NA
cdr3_aa: CASTYSGNTIYF
cdr3_nt: TGTGCCAGCACCTACTCTGGAAACACCATATATTTT

cdr3_length: 13
clone_size: NA
j_call: TRBJ1-6
v_call: TRBV28
d_call: NA
cdr3_aa: CASSLIGNSPLHF
cdr3_nt: TGTGCCAGCAGTCTTATTGGGAATTCACCCCTCCACTTT

cdr3_length: 13
clone_size: NA
j_call: TRBJ1-2
v_call: TRBV18
d_call: NA
cdr3_aa: CASSPSTDYGYTF
cdr3_nt: TGTGCCAGCTCACCCTCGACAGACTATGGCTACACCTTC

cdr3_length: 14
clone_size: NA
j_call: TRBJ1-4
v_call: TRBV15
d_call: TRBD1
cdr3_aa: CATSRGQGGEKLFF
cdr3_nt: TGTGCCACCAGCAGAGGACAGGGTGGTGAAAAACTGTTTTTT

cdr3_length: 12
clone_size: NA
j_call: TRBJ1-5
v_call: TRBV6-5
d_call: NA
cdr3_aa: CASRDSNQPQHF
cdr3_nt: TGTGCCAGCAGGGACAGTAATCAGCCCCAGCATTTT

cdr3_length: 21
clone_size: NA
j_call: TRBJ1-3
v_call: TRBV27
d_call: NA
cdr3_aa: CASSFPTRGLGNIVSGNTIYF
cdr3_nt: TGTGCCAGCAGTTTCCCCACCCGGGGCTTGGGGAATATCGTCTCTGGAAACACCATATATTTT

cdr3_length: 15
clone_size: once
j_call: TRBJ1-2
v_call: TRBV7-8
d_call: NA
cdr3_aa: CASSLRGGINYGYTF
cdr3_nt: TGTGCCAGCAGCTTGCGGGGTGGGATTAACTATGGCTACACCTTC

cdr3_length: 10
clone_size: NA
j_call: TRBJ2-1
v_call: TRBV20-1
d_call: NA
cdr3_aa: CSAGYNEQFF
cdr3_nt: TGCAGTGCTGGTTACAATGAGCAGTTCTTC

cdr3_length: 13
clone_size: NA
j_call: TRBJ1-1
v_call: TRBV9
d_call: NA
cdr3_aa: CASSVLPNTEAFF
cdr3_nt: TGTGCCAGCAGCGTATTACCGAACACTGAAGCTTTCTTT

cdr3_length: 14
clone_size: NA
j_call: TRBJ2-7
v_call: TRBV11-3
d_call: NA
cdr3_aa: CASSDYESSYEQYF
cdr3_nt: TGTGCCAGCAGCGACTACGAAAGCTCCTACGAGCAGTACTTC

cdr3_length: 15
clone_size: NA
j_call: TRBJ2-7
v_call: TRBV5-1
d_call: NA
cdr3_aa: CASSLEQGIPYEQYF
cdr3_nt: TGCGCCAGCAGCTTGGAGCAGGGTATCCCCTACGAGCAGTACTTC

cdr3_length: 14
clone_size: NA
j_call: TRBJ2-1
v_call: TRBV18
d_call: NA
cdr3_aa: CASSPSQEDNEQFF
cdr3_nt: TGTGCCAGCTCACCTAGTCAGGAAGACAATGAGCAGTTCTTC

cdr3_length: 11
clone_size: NA
j_call: TRBJ1-3
v_call: TRBV5-5
d_call: NA
cdr3_aa: CASSLGDTIYF
cdr3_nt: TGTGCCAGCAGCTTAGGGGACACCATATATTTT

cdr3_length: 15
clone_size: NA
j_call: TRBJ2-7
v_call: TRBV27
d_call: TRBD1
cdr3_aa: CASSSAGTGTYEQYF
cdr3_nt: TGTGCCAGCAGTTCCGCCGGGACAGGGACCTACGAGCAGTACTTC

cdr3_length: 14
clone_size: NA
j_call: TRBJ1-2
v_call: TRBV14
d_call: NA
cdr3_aa: CASSQVQGNYGYTF
cdr3_nt: TGTGCCAGCAGCCAAGTTCAGGGGAACTATGGCTACACCTTC

cdr3_length: 14
clone_size: NA
j_call: TRBJ1-4
v_call: TRBV10-3
d_call: NA
cdr3_aa: CAISVDRPNEKLFF
cdr3_nt: TGTGCCATCAGTGTGGACAGACCTAATGAAAAACTGTTTTTT

cdr3_length: 12
clone_size: NA
j_call: TRBJ2-1
v_call: TRBV6-5
d_call: TRBD1
cdr3_aa: CAIGTGWDEQFF
cdr3_nt: TGTGCCATCGGGACAGGGTGGGATGAGCAGTTCTTC

cdr3_length: 17
clone_size: NA
j_call: TRBJ2-6
v_call: TRBV7-6
d_call: NA
cdr3_aa: CASSMDEVYSGANVLTF
cdr3_nt: TGTGCCAGCAGCATGGACGAGGTCTACTCTGGGGCCAACGTCCTGACTTTC

cdr3_length: 14
clone_size: NA
j_call: TRBJ1-2
v_call: TRBV11-2
d_call: NA
cdr3_aa: CASSLGRHLYGYTF
cdr3_nt: TGTGCCAGCAGCTTAGGTAGACACCTCTATGGCTACACCTTC